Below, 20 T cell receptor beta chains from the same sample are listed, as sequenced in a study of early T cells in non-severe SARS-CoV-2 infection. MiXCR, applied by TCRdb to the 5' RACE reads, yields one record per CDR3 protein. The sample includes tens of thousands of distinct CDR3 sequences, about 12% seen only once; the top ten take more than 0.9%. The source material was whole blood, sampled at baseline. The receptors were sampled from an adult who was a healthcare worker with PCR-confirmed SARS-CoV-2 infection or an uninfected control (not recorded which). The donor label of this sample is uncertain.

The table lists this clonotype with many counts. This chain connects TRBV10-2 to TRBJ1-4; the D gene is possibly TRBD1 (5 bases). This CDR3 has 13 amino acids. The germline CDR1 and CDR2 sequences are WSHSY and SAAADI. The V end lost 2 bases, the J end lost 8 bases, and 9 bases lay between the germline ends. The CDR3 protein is CASSETGHEKLFF. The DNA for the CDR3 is TGCGCCAGCAGTGAGACAGGCCACGAAAAACTGTTTTTT.

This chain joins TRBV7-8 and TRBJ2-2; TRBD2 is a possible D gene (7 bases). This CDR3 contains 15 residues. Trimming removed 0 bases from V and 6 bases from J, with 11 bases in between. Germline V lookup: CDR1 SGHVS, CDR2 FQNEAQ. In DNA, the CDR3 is TGTGCCAGCAGCTTAGCGGGCGGGGGCGCCGGGGAGCTGTTTTTT. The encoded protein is CASSLAGGGAGELFF. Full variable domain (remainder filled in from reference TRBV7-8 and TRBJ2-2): GAGVSQSPRYKVAKRGQDVALRCDPISGHVSLFWYQQALGQGPEFLTYFQNEAQLDKSGLPSDRFFAERPEGSVSTLKIQRTQQEDSAVYLCASSLAGGGAGELFFGEGSRLTVL.

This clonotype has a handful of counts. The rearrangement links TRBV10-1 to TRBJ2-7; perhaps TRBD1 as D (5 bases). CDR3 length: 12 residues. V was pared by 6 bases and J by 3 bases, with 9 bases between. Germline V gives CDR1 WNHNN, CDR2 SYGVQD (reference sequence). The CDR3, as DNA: TGCGCCAGCAGAACAGGCCTCTACGAGCAGTACGTC. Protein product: CASRTGLYEQYV.

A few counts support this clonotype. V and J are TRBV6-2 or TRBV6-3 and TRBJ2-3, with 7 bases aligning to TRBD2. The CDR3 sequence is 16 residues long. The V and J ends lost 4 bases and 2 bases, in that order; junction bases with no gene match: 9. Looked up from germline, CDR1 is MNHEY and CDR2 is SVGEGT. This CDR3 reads CASSSKWLADTDTQYF. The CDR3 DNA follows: TGTGCCAGCAGTTCCAAATGGCTAGCGGACACAGATACGCAGTATTTT.

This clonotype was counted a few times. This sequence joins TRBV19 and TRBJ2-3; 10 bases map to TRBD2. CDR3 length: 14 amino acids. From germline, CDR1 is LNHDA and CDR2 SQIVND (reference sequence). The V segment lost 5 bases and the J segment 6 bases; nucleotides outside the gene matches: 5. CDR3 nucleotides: TGTGCCAGTAGTGGACTAGCGGTGCCGGATACGCAGTATTTT. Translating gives CASSGLAVPDTQYF. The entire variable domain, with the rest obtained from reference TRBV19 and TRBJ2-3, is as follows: DGGITQSPKYLFRKEGQNVTLSCEQNLNHDAMYWYRQDPGQGLRLIYYSQIVNDFQKGDIAEGYSVSREKKESFPLTVTSAQKNPTAFYLCASSGLAVPDTQYFGPGTRLTVL.

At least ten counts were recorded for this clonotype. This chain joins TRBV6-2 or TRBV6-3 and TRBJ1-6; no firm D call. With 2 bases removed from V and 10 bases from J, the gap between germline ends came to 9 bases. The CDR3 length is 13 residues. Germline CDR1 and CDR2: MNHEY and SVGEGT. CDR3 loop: CASSYDGRSPLHF. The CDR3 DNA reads TGTGCCAGCAGTTACGACGGCAGGTCACCCCTCCACTTT.

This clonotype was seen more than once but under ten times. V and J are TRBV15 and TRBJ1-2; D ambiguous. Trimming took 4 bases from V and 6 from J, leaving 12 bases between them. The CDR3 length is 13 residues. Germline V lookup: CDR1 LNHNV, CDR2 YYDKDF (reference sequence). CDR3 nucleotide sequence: TGTGCCACCAGCACCCCTTCACCCCATGGCTACACCTTC. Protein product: CATSTPSPHGYTF. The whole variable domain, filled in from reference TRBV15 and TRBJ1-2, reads DAMVIQNPRYQVTQFGKPVTLSCSQTLNHNVMYWYQQKSSQAPKLLFHYYDKDFNNEADTPDNFQSRRPNTSFCFLDIRSPGLGDTAMYLCATSTPSPHGYTFGSGTRLTVV.

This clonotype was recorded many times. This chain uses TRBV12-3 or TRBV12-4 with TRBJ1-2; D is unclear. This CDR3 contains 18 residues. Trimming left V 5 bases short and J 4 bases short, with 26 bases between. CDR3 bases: TGTGCCAGCAGTCTAGGTTCAGGTGTGAGGGCTGAGTCCTATGGCTACACCTTC. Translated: CASSLGSGVRAESYGYTF.

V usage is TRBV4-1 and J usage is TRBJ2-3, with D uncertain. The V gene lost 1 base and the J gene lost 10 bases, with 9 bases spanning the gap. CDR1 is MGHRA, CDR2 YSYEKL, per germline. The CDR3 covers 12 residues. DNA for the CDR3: TGCGCCAGCAGCCAAGGGAATGAGGCGCAGTATTTT. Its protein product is CASSQGNEAQYF.

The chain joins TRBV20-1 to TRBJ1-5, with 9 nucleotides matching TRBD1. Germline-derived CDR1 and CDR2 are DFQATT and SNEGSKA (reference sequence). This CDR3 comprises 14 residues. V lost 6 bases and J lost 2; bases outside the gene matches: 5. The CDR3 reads CSALRDRGNQPQHF. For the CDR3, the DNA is TGCAGTGCCCTCCGGGACAGGGGCAATCAGCCCCAGCATTTT.

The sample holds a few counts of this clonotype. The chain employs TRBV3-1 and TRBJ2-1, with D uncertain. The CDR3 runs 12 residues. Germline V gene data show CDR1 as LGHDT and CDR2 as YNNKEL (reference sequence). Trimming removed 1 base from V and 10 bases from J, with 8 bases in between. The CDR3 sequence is CASSQGRTEQFF. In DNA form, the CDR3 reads TGTGCCAGCAGCCAAGGAAGGACGGAGCAGTTCTTC.

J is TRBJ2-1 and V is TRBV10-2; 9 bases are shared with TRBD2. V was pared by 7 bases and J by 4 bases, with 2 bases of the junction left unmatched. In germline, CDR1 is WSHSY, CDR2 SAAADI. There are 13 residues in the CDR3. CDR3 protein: CASTLAGYNEQFF. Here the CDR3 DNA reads TGCGCCAGCACTCTAGCGGGGTACAATGAGCAGTTCTTC.

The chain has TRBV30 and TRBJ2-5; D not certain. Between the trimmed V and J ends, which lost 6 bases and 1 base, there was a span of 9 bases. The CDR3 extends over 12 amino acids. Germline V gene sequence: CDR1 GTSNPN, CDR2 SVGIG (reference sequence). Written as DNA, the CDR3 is TGTGCCTGTATAATCTTCCAAGAGACCCAGTACTTC. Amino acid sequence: CACIIFQETQYF.

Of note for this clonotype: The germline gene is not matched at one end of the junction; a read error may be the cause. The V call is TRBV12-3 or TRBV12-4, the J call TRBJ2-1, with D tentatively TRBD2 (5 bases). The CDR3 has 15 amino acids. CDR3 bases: TGTGCCAGCAGTATAGCGCTGAGCTCCTACAATGAGCAGTTCTTC. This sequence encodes CASSIALSSYNEQFF.

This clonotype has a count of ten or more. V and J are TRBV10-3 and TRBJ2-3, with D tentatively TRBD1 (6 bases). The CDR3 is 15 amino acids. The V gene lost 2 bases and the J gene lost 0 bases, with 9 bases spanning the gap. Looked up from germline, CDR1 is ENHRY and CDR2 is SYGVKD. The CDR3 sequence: CAISERQESTDTQYF. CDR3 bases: TGTGCCATCAGTGAGAGACAGGAAAGCACAGATACGCAGTATTTT.

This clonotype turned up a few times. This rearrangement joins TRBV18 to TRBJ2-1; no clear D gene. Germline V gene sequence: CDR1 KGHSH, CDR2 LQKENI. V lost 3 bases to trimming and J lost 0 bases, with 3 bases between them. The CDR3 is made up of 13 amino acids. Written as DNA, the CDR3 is TGTGCCAGCTCACCTCTCTCCTACAATGAGCAGTTCTTC. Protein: CASSPLSYNEQFF.

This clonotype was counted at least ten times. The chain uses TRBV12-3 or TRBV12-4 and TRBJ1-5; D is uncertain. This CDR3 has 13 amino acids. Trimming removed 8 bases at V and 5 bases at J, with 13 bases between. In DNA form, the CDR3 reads TGTGCCAGCGGAGGGCAGGTGTATCAGCCCCAGCATTTT. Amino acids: CASGGQVYQPQHF.

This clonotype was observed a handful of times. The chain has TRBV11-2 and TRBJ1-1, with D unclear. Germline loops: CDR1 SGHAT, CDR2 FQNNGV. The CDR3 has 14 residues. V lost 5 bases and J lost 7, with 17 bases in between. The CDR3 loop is CASSLSRWSLEAFF. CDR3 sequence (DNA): TGTGCCAGCAGCCTATCTCGGTGGTCACTTGAAGCTTTCTTT.

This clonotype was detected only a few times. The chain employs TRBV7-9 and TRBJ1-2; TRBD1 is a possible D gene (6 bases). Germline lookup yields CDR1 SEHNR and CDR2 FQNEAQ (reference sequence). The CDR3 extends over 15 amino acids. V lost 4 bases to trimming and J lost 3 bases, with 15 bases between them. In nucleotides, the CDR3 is TGTGCCAGCAGCTCACATCACAGGGTCGACTATGGCTACACCTTC. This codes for CASSSHHRVDYGYTF.

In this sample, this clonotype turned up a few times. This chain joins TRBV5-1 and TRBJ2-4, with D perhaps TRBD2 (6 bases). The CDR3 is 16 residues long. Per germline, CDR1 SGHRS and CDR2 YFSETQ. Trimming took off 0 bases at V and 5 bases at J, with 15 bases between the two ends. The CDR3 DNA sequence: TGCGCCAGCAGCTTGGAGCGCCAATCGGGGGAAAACATTCAGTACTTC. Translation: CASSLERQSGENIQYF. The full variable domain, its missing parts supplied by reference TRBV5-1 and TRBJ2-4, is KAGVTQTPRYLIKTRGQQVTLSCSPISGHRSVSWYQQTPGQGLQFLFEYFSETQRNKGNFPGRFSGRQFSNSRSEMNVSTLELGDSALYLCASSLERQSGENIQYFGAGTRLSVL.